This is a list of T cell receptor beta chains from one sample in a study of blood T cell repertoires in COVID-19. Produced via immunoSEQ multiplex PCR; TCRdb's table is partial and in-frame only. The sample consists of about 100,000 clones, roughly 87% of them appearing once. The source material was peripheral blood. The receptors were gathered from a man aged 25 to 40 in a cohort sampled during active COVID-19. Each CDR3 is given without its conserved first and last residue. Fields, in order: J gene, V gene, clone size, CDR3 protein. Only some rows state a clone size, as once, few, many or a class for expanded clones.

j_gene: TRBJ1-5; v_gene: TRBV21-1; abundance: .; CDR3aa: ASSISGSTPSNQPQH
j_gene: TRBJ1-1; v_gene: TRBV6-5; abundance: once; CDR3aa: ASSQTPTAGTEAF
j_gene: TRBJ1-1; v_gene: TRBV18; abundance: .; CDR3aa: ASSPRGPPNTEAF
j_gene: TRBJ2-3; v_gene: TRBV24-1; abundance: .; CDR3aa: ATSAAGTDTQY
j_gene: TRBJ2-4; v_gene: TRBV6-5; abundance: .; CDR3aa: ASTRQGLAKNIQY
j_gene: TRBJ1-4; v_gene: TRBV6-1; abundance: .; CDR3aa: ASSSRDRGEKLF
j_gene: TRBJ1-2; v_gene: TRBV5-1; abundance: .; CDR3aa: ASSLGDSKQVDGYT
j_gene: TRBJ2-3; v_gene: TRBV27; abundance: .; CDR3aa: ASSFRDRTIDTQY
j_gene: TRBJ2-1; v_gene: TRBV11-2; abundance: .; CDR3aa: ASSLERGGYNEQF
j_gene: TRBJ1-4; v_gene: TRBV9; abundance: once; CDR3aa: ASSVGANEKLF
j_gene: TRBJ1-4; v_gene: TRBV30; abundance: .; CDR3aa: AWTRTGSEKLF
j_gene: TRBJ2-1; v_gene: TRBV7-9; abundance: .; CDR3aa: ASSPGQGVSDEQF
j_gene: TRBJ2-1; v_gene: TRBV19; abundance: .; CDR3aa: ASKATRGTYNEQF
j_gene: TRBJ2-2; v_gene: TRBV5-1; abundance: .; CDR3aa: ASSQGQTNTGELF
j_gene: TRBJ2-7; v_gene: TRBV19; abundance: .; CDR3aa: ASSLGLAGGSYEQY